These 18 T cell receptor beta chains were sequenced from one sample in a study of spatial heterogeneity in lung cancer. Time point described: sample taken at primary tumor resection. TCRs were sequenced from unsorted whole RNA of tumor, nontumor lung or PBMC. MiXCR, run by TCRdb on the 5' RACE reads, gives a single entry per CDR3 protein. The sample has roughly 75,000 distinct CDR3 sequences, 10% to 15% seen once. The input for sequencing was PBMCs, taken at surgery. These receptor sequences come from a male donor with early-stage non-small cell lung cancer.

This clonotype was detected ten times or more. CDR3 in DNA: TGTGCCAGCAGTTCTACCGGGGCCCTCCCCGGGGCTTTCTTT. Protein product: CASSSTGALPGAFF. The chain combines TRBV2 with TRBJ1-1; a possible D gene is TRBD1 (5 bases). The V and J ends lost 5 bases and 11 bases respectively, with 21 bases between them. The CDR3 runs to 14 residues. From germline, CDR1 is SNHLY and CDR2 FYNNEI.

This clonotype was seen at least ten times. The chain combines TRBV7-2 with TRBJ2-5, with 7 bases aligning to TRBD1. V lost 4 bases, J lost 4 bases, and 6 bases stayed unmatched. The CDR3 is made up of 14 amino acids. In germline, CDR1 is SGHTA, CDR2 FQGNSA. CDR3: CASSSPTGVETQYF. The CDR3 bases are TGTGCCAGCAGCTCCCCCACAGGGGTAGAGACCCAGTACTTC.

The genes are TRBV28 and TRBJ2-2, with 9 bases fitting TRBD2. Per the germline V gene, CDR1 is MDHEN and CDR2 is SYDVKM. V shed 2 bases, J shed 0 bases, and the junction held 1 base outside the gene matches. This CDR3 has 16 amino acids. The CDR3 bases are TGTGCCAGCAGTTTAAGCGGGAGGACGAACACCGGGGAGCTGTTTTTT. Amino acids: CASSLSGRTNTGELFF.

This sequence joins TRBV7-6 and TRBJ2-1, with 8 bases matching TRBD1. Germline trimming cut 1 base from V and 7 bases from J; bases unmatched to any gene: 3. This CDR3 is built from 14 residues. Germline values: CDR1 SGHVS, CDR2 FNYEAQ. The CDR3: CASSLGTGKNEQFF. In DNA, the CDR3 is TGTGCCAGCAGCTTAGGGACAGGGAAGAATGAGCAGTTCTTC.

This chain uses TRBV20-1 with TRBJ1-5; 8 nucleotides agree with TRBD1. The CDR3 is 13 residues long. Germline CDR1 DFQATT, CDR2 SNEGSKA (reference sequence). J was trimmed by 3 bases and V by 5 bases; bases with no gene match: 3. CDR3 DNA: TGCAGTGCTGCGACAGGGGACAATCAGCCCCAGCATTTT. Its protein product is CSAATGDNQPQHF.

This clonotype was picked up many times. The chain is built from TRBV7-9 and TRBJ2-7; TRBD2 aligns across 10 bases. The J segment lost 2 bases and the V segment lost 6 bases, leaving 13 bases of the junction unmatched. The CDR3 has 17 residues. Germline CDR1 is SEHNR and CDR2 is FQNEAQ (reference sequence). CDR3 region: CASRERTSGPMTYEQYF. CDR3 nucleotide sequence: TGTGCCAGCAGGGAAAGGACTAGCGGACCTATGACCTACGAGCAGTACTTC.

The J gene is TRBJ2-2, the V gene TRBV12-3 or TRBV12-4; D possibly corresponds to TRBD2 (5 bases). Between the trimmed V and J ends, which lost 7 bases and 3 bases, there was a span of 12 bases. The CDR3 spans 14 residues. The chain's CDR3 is CASKNRRDTGELFF. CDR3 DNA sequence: TGTGCCAGCAAGAATAGGCGGGACACCGGGGAGCTGTTTTTT.

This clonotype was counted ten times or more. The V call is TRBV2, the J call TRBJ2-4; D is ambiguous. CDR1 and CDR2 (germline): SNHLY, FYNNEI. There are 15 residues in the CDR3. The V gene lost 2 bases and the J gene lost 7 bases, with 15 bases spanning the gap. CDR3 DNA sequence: TGTGCCAGCAGTGAATATGTGGGCCCCGGGAACATTCAGTACTTC. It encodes CASSEYVGPGNIQYF.

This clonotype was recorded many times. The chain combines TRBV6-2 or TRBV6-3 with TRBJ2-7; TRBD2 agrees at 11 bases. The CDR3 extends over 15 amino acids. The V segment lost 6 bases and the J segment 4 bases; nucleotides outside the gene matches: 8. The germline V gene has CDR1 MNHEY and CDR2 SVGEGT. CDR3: CASSQPGLAVYEQYF. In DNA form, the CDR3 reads TGTGCCAGCAGCCAACCGGGACTAGCGGTTTACGAGCAGTACTTC.

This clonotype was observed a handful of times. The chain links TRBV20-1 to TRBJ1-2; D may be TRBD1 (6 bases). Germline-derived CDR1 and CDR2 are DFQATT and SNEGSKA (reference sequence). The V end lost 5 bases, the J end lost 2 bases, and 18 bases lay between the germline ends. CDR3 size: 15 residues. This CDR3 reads CSASSRTASNYGYTF. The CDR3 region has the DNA TGCAGTGCTTCTAGTCGGACAGCATCCAACTATGGCTACACCTTC.

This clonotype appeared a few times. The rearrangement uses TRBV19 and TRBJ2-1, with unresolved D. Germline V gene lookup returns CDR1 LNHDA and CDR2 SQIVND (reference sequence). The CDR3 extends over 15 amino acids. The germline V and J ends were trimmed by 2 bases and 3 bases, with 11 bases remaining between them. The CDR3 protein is CASSIQGRGYNEQFF. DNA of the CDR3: TGTGCCAGTAGTATACAAGGTAGAGGCTACAATGAGCAGTTCTTC.

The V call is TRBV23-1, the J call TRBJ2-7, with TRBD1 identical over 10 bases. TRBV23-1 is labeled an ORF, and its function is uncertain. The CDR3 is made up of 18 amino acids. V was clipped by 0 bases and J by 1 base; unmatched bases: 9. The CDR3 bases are TGCGCCAGCAGTCAATCCGGTAGTGACAGGGGGCTTTCCTACGAGCAGTACTTC. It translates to CASSQSGSDRGLSYEQYF.

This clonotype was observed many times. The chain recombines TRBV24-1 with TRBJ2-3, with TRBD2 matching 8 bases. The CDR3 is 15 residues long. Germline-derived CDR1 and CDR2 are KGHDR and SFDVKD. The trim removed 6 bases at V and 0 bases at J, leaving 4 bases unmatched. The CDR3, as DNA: TGTGCCACCAGTAACCCTAGCGGGAGCACAGATACGCAGTATTTT. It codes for CATSNPSGSTDTQYF.

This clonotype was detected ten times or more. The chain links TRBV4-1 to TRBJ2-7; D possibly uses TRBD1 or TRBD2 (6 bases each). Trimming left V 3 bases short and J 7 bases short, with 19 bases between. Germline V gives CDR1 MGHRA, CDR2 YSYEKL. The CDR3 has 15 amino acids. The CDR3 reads CASSQGRGAGREQYF. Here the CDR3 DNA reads TGCGCCAGCAGCCAGGGAAGGGGGGCAGGGCGAGAGCAGTACTTC.

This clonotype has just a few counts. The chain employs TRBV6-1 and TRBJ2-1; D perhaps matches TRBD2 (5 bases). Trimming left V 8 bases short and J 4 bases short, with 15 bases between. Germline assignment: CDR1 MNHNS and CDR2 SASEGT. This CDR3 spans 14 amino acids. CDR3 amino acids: CASGEWSRYNEQFF. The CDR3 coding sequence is TGTGCCAGCGGGGAGTGGAGCCGATACAATGAGCAGTTCTTC.

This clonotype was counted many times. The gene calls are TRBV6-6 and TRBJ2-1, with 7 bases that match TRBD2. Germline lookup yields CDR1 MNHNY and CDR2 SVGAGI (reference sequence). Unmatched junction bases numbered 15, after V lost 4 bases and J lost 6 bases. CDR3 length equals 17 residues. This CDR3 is CASSSSSRTSLRNEQFF. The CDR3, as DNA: TGTGCCAGCAGTTCCTCCTCTCGGACTAGTCTTCGCAATGAGCAGTTCTTC.

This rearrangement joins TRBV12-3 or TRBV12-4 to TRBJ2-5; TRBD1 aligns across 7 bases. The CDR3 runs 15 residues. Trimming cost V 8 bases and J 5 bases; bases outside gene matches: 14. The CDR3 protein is CASQLGTAFWETQYF. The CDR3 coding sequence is TGTGCCAGCCAGCTAGGGACAGCCTTTTGGGAGACCCAGTACTTC.

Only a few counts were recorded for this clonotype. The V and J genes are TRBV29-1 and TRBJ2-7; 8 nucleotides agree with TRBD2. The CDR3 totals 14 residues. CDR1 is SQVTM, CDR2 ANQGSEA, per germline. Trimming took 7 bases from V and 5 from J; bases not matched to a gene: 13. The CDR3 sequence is CSAGRSGSPHEQYF. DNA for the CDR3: TGCAGCGCTGGAAGAAGCGGGAGCCCCCACGAGCAGTACTTC.